This TCR beta chain was sequenced during a study of Ad26.COV2.S vaccination and SARS-CoV-2 variants (dated by TCRdb to the early 2020s). In terms of the full investigation: Vaccine-arm donors were drawn from COV1001, a multicentre, randomized, double-blind, placebo-controlled phase I-IIa trial of Ad26.COV2.S in healthy adults. Sequencing of the TCRbeta repertoire served to evaluate the specificity and breadth of SARS-CoV-2-reactive T cell receptors following Ad26.COV2.S vaccination. Trial participants were randomized into five groups of five: low-dose or high-dose Ad26.COV2.S given once or twice, or placebo on both occasions. A total of roughly 32 samples were included in the TCR-sequenced set, comprising around 19 Ad26.COV2.S vaccine recipients, 5 placebo recipients and 8 SARS-CoV-2 convalescent individuals. Dosing of Ad26.COV2.S was intramuscular, at either 5x10^10 or 1x10^11 viral particles, delivered as one shot or as two shots spaced 56 days apart. Investigators remained blinded to trial group allocation during experiments and outcome assessment.

As concerns this clone: Its binding antigen is unknown. Within one base of it there is no much larger clone, and no base qualities were kept.

Read against the paper, the sample's treatment or condition label means: roughly 20 received Ad26.COV2.S at low or high dose, single or two shots; 5 received placebo; per-sample allocation not given. For vaccine and placebo recipients, the sequenced repertoires came from samples collected on day 63 after the first injection. In Cohort 1b, around 25 adults aged 18-55 years were enrolled at a single site in Boston, USA, between 29 July and 7 August 2020. Ad26.COV2.S was a replication-incompetent adenovirus type 26 vector that expressed a prefusion-stabilized SARS-CoV-2 spike protein derived from the original Wuhan strain. General study outcomes and caveats: Non-spike TCR breadth was comparable between vaccine and placebo recipients, consistent with the vaccine containing only spike. The study was not powered for comparison of responses between vaccine doses or regimens. Substantial breadth of spike-specific CD8+ and CD4+ T cell responses was reported after vaccination. Ad26.COV2.S recipients had higher spike-specific TCR breadth than placebo recipients (P = 0.0014). It was noted by the authors that total T cell responses may have been underestimated by the TCR breadth and depth analyses.

TCRbeta CDR3 regions were sequenced with the immunoSEQ Assay. After extraction, genomic DNA underwent amplification by bias-controlled multiplex PCR, followed by high-throughput sequencing. For the original study's pipeline: To quantify the absolute abundance of each unique TCRbeta CDR3 region, sequences were collapsed and filtered. Usable DNA was measured by amplifying reference genes present in all nucleated cells, and TCRbeta template counts were normalized to that usable DNA to estimate T cell fraction. Repertoire TCRs were annotated as SARS-CoV-2-specific by exact matching of V gene, CDR3 amino acid sequence and J gene to a known reactive TCR set. The reference SARS-CoV-2 TCR set was derived from MIRA and filtered for enrichment in COVID-19-positive ImmuneCODE repertoires, a step that removed public or cross-reactive TCRs. Using the MIRA antigens, annotated TCRs were further analysed by specific ORF or by position within an ORF. Depth was the summed frequency of annotated unique rearrangements, while breadth was defined as annotated unique rearrangements over total unique productive rearrangements. TCR breadth was compared between groups using two-sided Wilcoxon rank-sum tests. Imported from immuneACCESS, the table was reduced by TCRdb to in-frame sequences with V and J called. These copies leave out some clones; in studies compared against another copy, an unresolved V gene accounts for under half, and the cause of the remainder is not known. V and J calls and clone size are those listed in that table; D and trimming were worked out from the DNA. For this sample there are roughly 350,000 clones; 88% appear just once. The ten largest clonotypes hold around 6.4% of the sample.

The germline V gene encodes CDR1 ENHRY and CDR2 SYGVKD. Measured from the cysteine to the phenylalanine, the CDR3 is 20 residues long. The DNA shown is the 60-base CDR3, in frame from base 1. Relative to germline, V is 2 bases shorter and J is 0 bases shorter, with 23 bases between their ends. The clonotype comes from a person aged 18-65 years who received the Ad26.COV2.S COVID-19 vaccine or a placebo. The chain is assembled from TRBV10-3 and TRBJ2-1; a tentative D call is TRBD2 (6 bases match). The source was peripheral blood, collected in a trial of Ad26.COV2.S vaccine versus placebo. The DNA sequence reads TGTGCCATCAGTGAGCCGGGAGATCATCTAGCGACAAGCTCCTACAATGAGCAGTTCTTC. The encoded protein is CAISEPGDHLATSSYNEQFF.